This T cell receptor (beta chain) was documented in a study of T cell responses to AZD1222 COVID-19 vaccine. Clones were read by immunoSEQ multiplex PCR, and TCRdb kept only the in-frame ones, dropping some. The sample comprises 130,000 or so clones, around nine tenths of which are singletons, and around 7.8% rests with the top ten. This CDR3 is 14 amino acids long. Germline lookup yields CDR1 SGHTA and CDR2 FQGNSA. Trimming removed 1 base from V and 2 bases from J; junction bases left unmatched: 2. As for this clone: The antigen is undetermined.

Study conclusions and caveats: In the spike-specific TCR repertoire, nearly half reportedly target unmutated variant regions. Clonal diversity may have been underestimated, and the donors were mostly white British, with more females than males. No repertoire was sampled before or during the peak T cell response, only after it.

The input for sequencing was peripheral blood, taken on day 0 of AZD1222 vaccination. This clonotype was sampled from an adult in good health. The genes are TRBV7-2 and TRBJ2-7; 7 bases are a match to TRBD2. Here the CDR3 DNA reads TGTGCCAGCAGCTTAGGACTAGCCCCCTACGAGCAGTACTTC. It translates to CASSLGLAPYEQYF.